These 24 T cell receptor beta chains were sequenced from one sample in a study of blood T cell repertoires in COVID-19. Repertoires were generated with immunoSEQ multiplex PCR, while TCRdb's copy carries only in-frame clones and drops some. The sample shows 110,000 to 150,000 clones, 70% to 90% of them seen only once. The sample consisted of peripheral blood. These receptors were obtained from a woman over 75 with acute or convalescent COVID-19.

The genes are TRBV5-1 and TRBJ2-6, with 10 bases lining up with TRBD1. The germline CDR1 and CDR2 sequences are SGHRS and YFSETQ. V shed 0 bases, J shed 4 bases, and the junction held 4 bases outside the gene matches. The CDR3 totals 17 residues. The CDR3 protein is CASSLGDRGAGANVLTF. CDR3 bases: TGCGCCAGCAGCTTGGGGGACAGGGGCGCCGGGGCCAACGTCCTGACTTTC. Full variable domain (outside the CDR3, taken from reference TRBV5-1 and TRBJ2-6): KAGVTQTPRYLIKTRGQQVTLSCSPISGHRSVSWYQQTPGQGLQFLFEYFSETQRNKGNFPGRFSGRQFSNSRSEMNVSTLELGDSALYLCASSLGDRGAGANVLTFGAGSRLTVL.

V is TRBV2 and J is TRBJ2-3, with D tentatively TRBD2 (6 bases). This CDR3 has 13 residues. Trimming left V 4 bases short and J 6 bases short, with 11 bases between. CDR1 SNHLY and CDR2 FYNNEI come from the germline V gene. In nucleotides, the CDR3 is TGTGCCAGCAGTGCCTGGAGGGAGGATACGCAGTATTTT. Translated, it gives CASSAWREDTQYF.

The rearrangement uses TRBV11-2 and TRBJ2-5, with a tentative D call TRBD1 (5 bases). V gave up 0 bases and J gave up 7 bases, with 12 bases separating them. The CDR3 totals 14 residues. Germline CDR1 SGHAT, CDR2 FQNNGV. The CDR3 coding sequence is TGTGCCAGCAGCTTAGATAAGGGGTTAGGGACCCAGTACTTC. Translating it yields CASSLDKGLGTQYF.

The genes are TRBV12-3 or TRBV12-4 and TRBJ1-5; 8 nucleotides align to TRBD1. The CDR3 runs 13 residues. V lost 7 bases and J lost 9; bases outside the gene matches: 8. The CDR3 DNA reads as TGTGCCAGCACCCAGACAGGGGCCTGGCCCCAGCATTTT. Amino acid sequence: CASTQTGAWPQHF.

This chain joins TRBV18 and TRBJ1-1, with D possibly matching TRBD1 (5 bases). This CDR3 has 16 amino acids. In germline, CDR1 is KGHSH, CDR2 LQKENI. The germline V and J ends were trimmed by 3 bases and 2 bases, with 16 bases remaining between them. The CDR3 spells CASSPFHLTGNTEAFF. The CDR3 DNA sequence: TGTGCCAGCTCACCTTTCCACCTTACAGGTAACACTGAAGCTTTCTTT.

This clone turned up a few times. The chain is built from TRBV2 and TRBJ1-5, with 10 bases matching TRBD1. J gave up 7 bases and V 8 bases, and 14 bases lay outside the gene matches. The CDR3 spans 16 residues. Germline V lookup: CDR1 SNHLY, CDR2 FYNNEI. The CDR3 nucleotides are TGTGCCAGCGCTGGCCTGGGACAGGGGAATAAACAGCCCCAGCATTTT. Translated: CASAGLGQGNKQPQHF. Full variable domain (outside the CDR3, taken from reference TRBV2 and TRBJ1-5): EPEVTQTPSHQVTQMGQEVILRCVPISNHLYFYWYRQILGQKVEFLVSFYNNEISEKSEIFDDQFSVERPDGSNFTLKIRSTKLEDSAMYFCASAGLGQGNKQPQHFGDGTRLSIL.

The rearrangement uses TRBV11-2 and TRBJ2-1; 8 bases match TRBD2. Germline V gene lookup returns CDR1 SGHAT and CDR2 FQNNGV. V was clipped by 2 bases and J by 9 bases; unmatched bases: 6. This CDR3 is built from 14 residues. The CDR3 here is CASSLIAGGTEQFF. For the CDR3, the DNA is TGTGCCAGCAGCTTAATTGCGGGGGGCACTGAGCAGTTCTTC.

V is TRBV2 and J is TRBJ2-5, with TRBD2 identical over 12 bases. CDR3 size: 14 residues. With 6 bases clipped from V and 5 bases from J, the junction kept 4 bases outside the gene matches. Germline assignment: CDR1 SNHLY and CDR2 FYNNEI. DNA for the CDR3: TGTGCCAGCAGCGGACTAGCGGGGCAGGAGACCCAGTACTTC. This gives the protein CASSGLAGQETQYF.

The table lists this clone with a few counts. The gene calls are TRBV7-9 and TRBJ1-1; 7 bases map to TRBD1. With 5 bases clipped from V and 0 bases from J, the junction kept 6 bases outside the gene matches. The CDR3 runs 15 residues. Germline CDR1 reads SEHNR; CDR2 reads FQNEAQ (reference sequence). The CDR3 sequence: CASSLPTGLNTEAFF. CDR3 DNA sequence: TGTGCCAGCAGCCTACCGACAGGGTTGAACACTGAAGCTTTCTTT.

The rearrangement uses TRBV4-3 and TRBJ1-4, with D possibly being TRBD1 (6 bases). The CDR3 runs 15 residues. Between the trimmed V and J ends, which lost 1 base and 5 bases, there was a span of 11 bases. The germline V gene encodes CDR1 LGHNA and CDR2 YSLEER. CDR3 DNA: TGCGCCAGCAGCCAAGCCCACAGGGCGAATGAAAAACTGTTTTTT. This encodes CASSQAHRANEKLFF.

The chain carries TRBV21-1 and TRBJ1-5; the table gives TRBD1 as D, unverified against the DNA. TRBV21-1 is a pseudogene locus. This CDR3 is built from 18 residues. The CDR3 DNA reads TGTGCCAGCAGCAAAGATCTGCCAGGGGGCCCCCTCAATCAGCCCCAGCATTTT. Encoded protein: CASSKDLPGGPLNQPQHF.

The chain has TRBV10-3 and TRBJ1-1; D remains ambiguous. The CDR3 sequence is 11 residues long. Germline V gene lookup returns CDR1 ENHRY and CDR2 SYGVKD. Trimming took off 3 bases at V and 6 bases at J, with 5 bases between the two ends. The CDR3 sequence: CAISDRAEAFF. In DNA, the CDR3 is TGTGCCATCAGTGATAGAGCTGAAGCTTTCTTT.

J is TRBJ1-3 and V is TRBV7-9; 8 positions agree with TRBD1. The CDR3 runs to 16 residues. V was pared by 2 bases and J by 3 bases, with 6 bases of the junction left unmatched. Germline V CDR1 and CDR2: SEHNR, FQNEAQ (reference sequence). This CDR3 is CASSLLRTGYGNTIYF. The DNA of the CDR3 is TGTGCCAGCAGCTTACTGCGGACAGGGTATGGAAACACCATATATTTT.

The CDR3 reads CASRPGGSTGELFF. The CDR3 nucleotides are TGTGCCAGCAGGCCCGGTGGGAGCACCGGGGAGCTGTTTTTT. This rearrangement joins TRBV28 to TRBJ2-2, with a weak D call TRBD2 (5 bases). Trimming shortened V by 6 bases and J by 4 bases, and 12 bases separated the two germline ends. The CDR3 is 14 amino acids. CDR1 MDHEN and CDR2 SYDVKM come from the germline V gene.

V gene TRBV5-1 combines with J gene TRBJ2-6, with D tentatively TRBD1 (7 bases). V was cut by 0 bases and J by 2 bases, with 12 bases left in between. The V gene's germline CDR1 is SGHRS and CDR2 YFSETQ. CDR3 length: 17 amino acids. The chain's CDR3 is CASSLGGGGAGANVLTF. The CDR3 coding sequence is TGCGCCAGCAGCTTGGGCGGAGGGGGCGCTGGGGCCAACGTCCTGACTTTC.

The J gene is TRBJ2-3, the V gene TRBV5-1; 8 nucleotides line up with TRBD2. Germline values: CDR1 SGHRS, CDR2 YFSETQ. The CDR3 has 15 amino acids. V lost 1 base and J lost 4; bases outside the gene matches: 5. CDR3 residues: CASSLSGGLADTQYF. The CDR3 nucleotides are TGCGCCAGCAGCTTGAGCGGGGGCCTAGCAGATACGCAGTATTTT.

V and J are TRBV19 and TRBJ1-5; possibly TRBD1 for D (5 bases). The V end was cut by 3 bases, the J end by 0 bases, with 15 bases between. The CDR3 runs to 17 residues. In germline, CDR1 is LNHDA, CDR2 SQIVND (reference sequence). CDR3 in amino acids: CASSIRGSEYSNQPQHF. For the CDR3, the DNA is TGTGCCAGTAGTATCCGGGGGAGTGAATATAGCAATCAGCCCCAGCATTTT.

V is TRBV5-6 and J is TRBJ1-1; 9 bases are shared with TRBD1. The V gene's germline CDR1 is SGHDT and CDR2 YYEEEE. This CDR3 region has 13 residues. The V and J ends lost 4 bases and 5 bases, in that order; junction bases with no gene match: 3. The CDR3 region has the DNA TGTGCCAGCAGCAAGGACAGGGGAACTGAAGCTTTCTTT. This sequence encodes CASSKDRGTEAFF.

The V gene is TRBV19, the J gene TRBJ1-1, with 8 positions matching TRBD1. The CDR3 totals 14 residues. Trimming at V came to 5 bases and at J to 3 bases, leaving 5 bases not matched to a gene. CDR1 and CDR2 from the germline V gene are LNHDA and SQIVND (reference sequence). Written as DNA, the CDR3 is TGTGCCAGTAGTTTCCAGGGGGCTTACACTGAAGCTTTCTTT. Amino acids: CASSFQGAYTEAFF.

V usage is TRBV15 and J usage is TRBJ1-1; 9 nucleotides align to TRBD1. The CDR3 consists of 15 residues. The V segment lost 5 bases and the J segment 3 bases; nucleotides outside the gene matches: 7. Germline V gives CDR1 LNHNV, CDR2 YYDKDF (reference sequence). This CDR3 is CATSHLQGAYTEAFF. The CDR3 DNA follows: TGTGCCACCAGCCATCTACAGGGGGCATACACTGAAGCTTTCTTT.

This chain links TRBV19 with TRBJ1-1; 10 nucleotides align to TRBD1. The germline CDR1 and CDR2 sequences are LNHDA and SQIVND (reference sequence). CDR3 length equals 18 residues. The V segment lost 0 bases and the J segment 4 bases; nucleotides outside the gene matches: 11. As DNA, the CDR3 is TGTGCCAGTAGTATAGATCTATCCCAGGGACAGGGGTTCACTGAAGCTTTCTTT. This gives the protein CASSIDLSQGQGFTEAFF.

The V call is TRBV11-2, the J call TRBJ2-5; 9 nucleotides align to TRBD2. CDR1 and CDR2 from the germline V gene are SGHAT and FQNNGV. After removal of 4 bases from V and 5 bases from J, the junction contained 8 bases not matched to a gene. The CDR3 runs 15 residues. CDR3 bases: TGTGCCAGCAGCTCCGTAGCGGGGGAGTTGGAGACCCAGTACTTC. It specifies CASSSVAGELETQYF. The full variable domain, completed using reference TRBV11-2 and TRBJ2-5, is EAGVAQSPRYKIIEKRQSVAFWCNPISGHATLYWYQQILGQGPKLLIQFQNNGVVDDSQLPKDRFSAERLKGVDSTLKIQPAKLEDSAVYLCASSSVAGELETQYFGPGTRLLVL.

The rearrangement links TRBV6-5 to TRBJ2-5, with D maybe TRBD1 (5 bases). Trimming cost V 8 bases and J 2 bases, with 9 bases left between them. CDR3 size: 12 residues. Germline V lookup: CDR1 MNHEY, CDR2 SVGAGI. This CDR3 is CASGALQETQYF. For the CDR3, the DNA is TGTGCCAGCGGGGCCCTTCAAGAGACCCAGTACTTC.

The CDR3 DNA sequence: TGTGCCAGCAGGAGGGGAGGCGACACGTCCTACGAGCAGTACTTC. It specifies CASRRGGDTSYEQYF. The V gene is TRBV2, the J gene TRBJ2-7, with D possibly being TRBD2 (6 bases). V was shortened by 6 bases and J by 1 base, with 16 bases between the two germline ends. Looked up from germline, CDR1 is SNHLY and CDR2 is FYNNEI. This CDR3 region has 15 residues.